Each of the 20 T cell receptor beta chains below was sequenced from the same sample in a study of blood T cell repertoires in COVID-19. Repertoires were generated with immunoSEQ multiplex PCR, while TCRdb's copy carries only in-frame clones and drops some. The repertoire includes approximately 300,000 clones, 87% of them detected once, and about 2.2% sits in the top ten. Specimen: peripheral blood. The origin of the receptors is a woman aged 45-65 years who had recovered from COVID-19.

The rearrangement uses TRBV7-2 and TRBJ1-4, with a possible D match to TRBD1 (6 bases). This CDR3 is 15 amino acids long. Germline CDR1 and CDR2: SGHTA and FQGNSA. Deletions cut 6 bases from V and 7 bases from J, with 18 bases between. The CDR3 DNA follows: TGTGCCAGCAGTTCTTCAGGGGTATTGAGTGAAAAACTGTTTTTT. Encoded protein: CASSSSGVLSEKLFF.

This chain uses TRBV5-1 with TRBJ2-1; D might be TRBD2 (6 bases). Looked up from germline, CDR1 is SGHRS and CDR2 is YFSETQ. This CDR3 is 15 amino acids long. V was trimmed by 0 bases and J by 8 bases, leaving 15 bases between them. The CDR3 region is CASSLGSGGVDEQFF. CDR3 sequence (DNA): TGCGCCAGCAGCTTGGGGAGCGGCGGGGTGGATGAGCAGTTCTTC.

The J gene is TRBJ2-7, the V gene TRBV4-2; 8 positions match TRBD2. The V gene's germline CDR1 is LGHNA and CDR2 YNFKEQ. This CDR3 comprises 14 residues. The ends lost 8 bases at V and 1 base at J; junction bases unmatched: 7. CDR3 amino acids: CASGASGGSYEQYF. The CDR3 nucleotides read TGTGCCAGCGGGGCAAGCGGGGGATCCTACGAGCAGTACTTC.

The V and J genes are TRBV9 and TRBJ1-1; D not resolved. V was cut by 4 bases and J by 1 base, with 14 bases left in between. The CDR3 has 15 residues. Per germline, CDR1 SGDLS and CDR2 YYNGEE. The DNA for the CDR3 is TGTGCCAGCAGCCCTCGGATCGCAGGGAACACTGAAGCTTTCTTT. It translates to CASSPRIAGNTEAFF.

This sequence joins TRBV10-3 and TRBJ1-4; 7 nucleotides match TRBD1. This CDR3 comprises 16 residues. Germline assignment: CDR1 ENHRY and CDR2 SYGVKD. The ends lost 6 bases at V and 0 bases at J; junction bases unmatched: 7. The CDR3 region is CAISKRQGATNEKLFF. CDR3 coding DNA: TGTGCCATCAGCAAAAGACAGGGCGCAACTAATGAAAAACTGTTTTTT.

The chain combines TRBV7-9 with TRBJ1-4; 9 bases line up with TRBD1. The V and J ends lost 5 bases and 8 bases, in that order; junction bases with no gene match: 6. From germline, CDR1 is SEHNR and CDR2 FQNEAQ (reference sequence). There are 14 residues in the CDR3. The DNA for the CDR3 is TGTGCCAGCAGCCTCCTTGGACAGGGGGAAAAACTGTTTTTT. It specifies CASSLLGQGEKLFF.

V gene TRBV30 combines with J gene TRBJ1-1; TRBD1 might be the D (6 bases). This CDR3 comprises 13 residues. CDR1 and CDR2 (germline): GTSNPN, SVGIG (reference sequence). V was cut by 2 bases and J by 3 bases, with 10 bases left in between. The CDR3: CAWSHRVDTEAFF. CDR3 in DNA: TGTGCCTGGAGTCACAGGGTAGACACTGAAGCTTTCTTT.

The CDR3 loop reads CASSLRDRVGGYTF. The CDR3, as DNA: TGCGCCAGCAGCTTGAGAGACAGAGTGGGCGGCTACACCTTC. The V call is TRBV5-1, the J call TRBJ1-2; a weak D match, TRBD1 (5 bases). V was clipped by 1 base and J by 8 bases, with 15 bases between them. The CDR3 loop spans 14 amino acids. The V gene's germline CDR1 is SGHRS and CDR2 YFSETQ.

The chain combines TRBV19 with TRBJ1-4; D is perhaps TRBD1 (5 bases). CDR3 length: 16 residues. Germline-derived CDR1 and CDR2 are LNHDA and SQIVND (reference sequence). V was cut by 4 bases and J by 3 bases, with 15 bases left in between. CDR3 bases: TGTGCCAGTAGTAGGGGATGGAGGGACCCTAATGAAAAACTGTTTTTT. Its protein is CASSRGWRDPNEKLFF.

The chain combines TRBV18 with TRBJ1-1, with D perhaps matching TRBD1 (5 bases). The CDR3 runs to 16 residues. In germline, CDR1 is KGHSH, CDR2 LQKENI. The V gene lost 2 bases and the J gene lost 1 base, with 14 bases spanning the gap. The CDR3 coding sequence is TGTGCCAGCTCACCAAATTGGCAGGGTGGGAACACTGAAGCTTTCTTT. Translated: CASSPNWQGGNTEAFF.

This clone was detected once. The chain carries TRBV18 and TRBJ1-3, with unresolved D. Trimming shortened V by 3 bases and J by 0 bases, and 9 bases separated the two germline ends. Per the germline V gene, CDR1 is KGHSH and CDR2 is LQKENI. The CDR3 spans 15 residues. The chain's CDR3 is CASSPAVSSGNTIYF. CDR3 DNA: TGTGCCAGCTCACCGGCGGTAAGCTCTGGAAACACCATATATTTT.

V and J are TRBV30 and TRBJ1-5; 7 positions agree with TRBD1. This CDR3 comprises 20 residues. With V trimmed by 1 base and J by 2 bases, 20 bases remained unmatched. Germline CDR1 and CDR2: GTSNPN and SVGIG (reference sequence). The CDR3 bases are TGTGCCTGGAGTGCACGTATGCCTCAAGGGGGCGGCGTTCGCAATCAGCCCCAGCATTTT. As protein: CAWSARMPQGGGVRNQPQHF.

The table lists this clone with a count of one. The chain combines TRBV4-2 with TRBJ2-5; 13 bases agree with TRBD2. The CDR3 totals 15 residues. In germline, CDR1 is LGHNA, CDR2 YNFKEQ. The J segment lost 6 bases and the V segment lost 4 bases, leaving 5 bases of the junction unmatched. DNA for the CDR3: TGTGCCAGCAGCCCCGGGACTAGCGGGGTAAAGACCCAGTACTTC. Residues: CASSPGTSGVKTQYF.

The chain couples TRBV9 to TRBJ2-2; possible D gene TRBD2, 6 bases. Per germline, CDR1 SGDLS and CDR2 YYNGEE. The CDR3 totals 14 residues. V lost 6 bases, J lost 1 base, and 10 bases lay in between. The CDR3 bases are TGTGCCAGCACCCTGGGACTGAACACCGGGGAGCTGTTTTTT. Translation: CASTLGLNTGELFF. Full variable domain (remainder filled in from reference TRBV9 and TRBJ2-2): DSGVTQTPKHLITATGQRVTLRCSPRSGDLSVYWYQQSLDQGLQFLIQYYNGEERAKGNILERFSAQQFPDLHSELNLSSLELGDSALYFCASTLGLNTGELFFGEGSRLTVL.

This chain joins TRBV19 and TRBJ2-5; 9 bases fit TRBD2. This CDR3 has 14 amino acids. CDR1 is LNHDA and CDR2 is SQIVND in the germline V gene (reference sequence). Trimming cost V 4 bases and J 5 bases; bases outside gene matches: 5. CDR3 sequence reads: CASSTGTSSETQYF. Here the CDR3 DNA reads TGTGCCAGTAGTACCGGGACTAGCTCGGAGACCCAGTACTTC. Looking up the rest from reference TRBV19 and TRBJ2-5 gives the full variable domain: DGGITQSPKYLFRKEGQNVTLSCEQNLNHDAMYWYRQDPGQGLRLIYYSQIVNDFQKGDIAEGYSVSREKKESFPLTVTSAQKNPTAFYLCASSTGTSSETQYFGPGTRLLVL.

The chain joins TRBV4-3 to TRBJ2-1; the match to TRBD2 covers 7 bases. Germline lookup yields CDR1 LGHNA and CDR2 YSLEER. J gave up 9 bases and V 4 bases, and 3 bases lay outside the gene matches. The CDR3 runs 12 residues. The CDR3 here is CASSLGLGEQFF. The CDR3 DNA is TGCGCCAGCAGCCTCGGACTAGGTGAGCAGTTCTTC.

This chain's CDR3 is CASSPGTNIVSPLHF. The CDR3 DNA is TGTGCCAGCTCACCGGGGACTAATATCGTTTCACCCCTCCACTTT. The V gene is TRBV18, the J gene TRBJ1-6; possibly TRBD1 for D (5 bases). Germline values: CDR1 KGHSH, CDR2 LQKENI. V lost 3 bases and J 9 bases, leaving 15 bases between the germline ends. The CDR3 length is 15 residues.

This chain uses TRBV7-2 with TRBJ1-5; 7 positions agree with TRBD1. With 5 bases clipped from V and 0 bases from J, the junction kept 7 bases outside the gene matches. Germline CDR1 and CDR2: SGHTA and FQGNSA. The CDR3 is made up of 16 amino acids. The CDR3 nucleotides read TGTGCCAGCAGCCGGGACAGCCAAGCTAGCAATCAGCCCCAGCATTTT. Amino acid sequence: CASSRDSQASNQPQHF.

The chain joins TRBV7-2 to TRBJ1-5; 10 nucleotides agree with TRBD1. CDR1 and CDR2 (germline): SGHTA, FQGNSA. The CDR3 runs 13 residues. The CDR3 is CATGTGVDQPQHF. CDR3 coding DNA: TGTGCGACCGGGACAGGGGTTGATCAGCCCCAGCATTTT.

This chain uses TRBV7-2 with TRBJ2-5, with a tentative D call TRBD2 (6 bases). The V end lost 2 bases, the J end lost 5 bases, and 12 bases lay between the germline ends. This CDR3 has 14 amino acids. The germline V gene encodes CDR1 SGHTA and CDR2 FQGNSA. The chain's CDR3 is CASSLNGAGETQYF. The CDR3 DNA follows: TGTGCCAGCAGCTTAAATGGGGCGGGGGAGACCCAGTACTTC.